What follows describes a single TCR beta chain. These data belong to a study of shared clonotypes between healthy human individuals. Produced via immunoSEQ multiplex PCR; TCRdb's table is partial and in-frame only. The sample consists of 2 million to 2.5 million clones, roughly 90% of them appearing once. Trimming removed 4 bases from V and 0 bases from J, with 10 bases in between. The V gene's germline CDR1 is SNHLY and CDR2 FYNNEI. CDR3 size: 15 residues. The chain has TRBV2 and TRBJ1-5; no clear D. Sequencing was done on a sample of naive CD4+ T cells from PBMCs. Subset indicated: CD45RA+ positively selected. This TCR was recovered from a man aged 18 to 29 in good health. Some clones in this sample may be carry-over from other donors' samples. CDR3 in amino acids: CASSGTTYSNQPQHF. CDR3 sequence (DNA): TGTGCCAGCAGTGGAACAACTTATAGCAATCAGCCCCAGCATTTT.